This T cell receptor beta chain was identified in a study of T-cell reconstitution after alpha-beta-depleted transplantation in children (TCRdb year 2016). In the study overall: T-cell immune reconstitution after TCRalphabeta/CD19-depleted allogeneic hematopoietic cell transplantation in children was quantitatively tracked in the study by means of TCR repertoire profiling.

What the work shows at the level of the full study, not this receptor alone: The apparently early recovery of alphabetaT-cell counts about two months after transplant reportedly depended on only several hundred rapidly expanded clones that came from non-depleted graft cells. In some patients, the high TCRbeta diversity seen at day 60 was put down to recipient T cells and intrathymic progenitors that had survived conditioning. Hyperexpanded clone frequencies declined over subsequent months; after one year, T-cell counts and TCRbeta diversity were mostly attributed to newly produced T cells.

The receptor library was made with PCR. TCRdb shows the sequencer as Illumina HiSeq 2500. TCR library preparation used molecular barcoding, with unique molecular identifiers applied to normalize quantification of the TCRbeta repertoire. Clones were called with MiXCR by TCRdb after fastp trimmed the public reads at Q25, and only in-frame beta chains were retained. CDR3 protein duplicates are merged, each entry listing the most common genes and DNA. Recorded for this sample are 540,000 or so distinct CDR3 sequences; under 30% of them occurred a single time. The top ten hold over 12% of the sample. The treatment or condition label corresponds to: allogeneic hematopoietic cell transplantation with graft depleted of TCRalphabeta T cells and CD19 B cells. Transplant recipients were children who received TCRalphabeta/CD19-depleted allogeneic hematopoietic cell grafts. This clonotype has at least ten counts. This clone's antigen is unknown. Base qualities are not recorded, but no much larger clone differs from it by a single base.

Reading the germline V gene (reference sequence) gives CDR1 DFQATT and CDR2 SNEGSKA. Between the V and J ends, shortened by 0 bases and 3 bases respectively, the junction contains 6 bases. Including cysteine and phenylalanine, the CDR3 has 13 amino acids. This entry keeps only the CDR3 DNA: 39 bases, framed from base 1. This clonotype was sampled from a boy in the first two years of life who had a stem cell transplant for acute myeloid leukemia, so the T cells may come from the graft donor. The rearrangement joined TRBV20-1 to TRBJ1-5, with the D gene too uncertain to name. Sequences were derived from PBMCs, mostly from graft donor cells, sampled 360 days after TCRalphabeta/CD19-depleted stem cell transplant. The base sequence is TGCAGTGCTAGAGAACAGCTCAATCAGCCCCAGCATTTT. It is translated as CSAREQLNQPQHF.